The sequence of this T cell receptor beta chain was determined in a study of CD8 T cells in ankylosing spondylitis (dated by TCRdb to the late 2010s). For the wider study: The study profiled T cell receptor beta repertoires in healthy donors and ankylosing spondylitis patients to find disease-linked TCR variants. In total, the full study cohort was made up of about 99 healthy donors and some 26 ankylosing spondylitis patients. Samples of peripheral blood were taken, and for ankylosing spondylitis patients, synovial fluid was collected as well. Here is what the overall study found, with its caveats: Some TCR beta motif variants had previously been reported in synovial fluid and blood of reactive arthritis patients, which suggested common disease-initiation mechanisms. The disease-linked clones were reported as significantly enriched in matched synovial fluid samples from ankylosing spondylitis patients. The disease-linked clones showed a CD8+ phenotype and occurred at relatively low frequencies in peripheral blood. A TCR beta motif made up of fewer than 10 highly homologous amino acid variants appeared to be characteristic of blood from ankylosing spondylitis patients.

This clonotype was counted ten times or more. This receptor's antigen is unknown. Base qualities were left out, and no much larger clone turns up one base away. CDR1 is given as DFQATT and CDR2 as SNEGSKA, both from the germline V gene (reference sequence). The junction shows trimming of 8 bases on V and 1 base on J, and the gene matches do not reach 4 bases of it. CDR3 length: 15 amino acids, cysteine to phenylalanine. This entry keeps only the CDR3 DNA: 45 bases, framed from base 1. TCRdb names Illumina HiSeq 2500 as the instrument used. TCR beta libraries were prepared by quantitative 5'-RACE with molecular barcodes. Concerning the study's data processing: A new computational method, built on a probabilistic model of VDJ rearrangement, was used to identify disease-linked TCR variants. Using fastp trimming at Q25 and MiXCR clonotype assembly, TCRdb reanalyzed the public sequencing data and kept in-frame beta chains. Duplicate CDR3 protein sequences are folded into a single record with the most common DNA and genes. The authors' filters were not applied to this entry. The sample yields under 400,000 distinct CDR3 sequences; 11% were counted once. The ten biggest clones cover roughly 9.5% of the sample.

The chain is made from TRBV20-1 and TRBJ2-5; 16 central bases correspond to TRBD2. Input material: blood, either unsorted or a sorted T cell fraction (not recorded which). This sequence originates from a female donor with ankylosing spondylitis or in good health (not recorded which). The DNA is as follows: TGCAGTCCGGGACTAGCGGGAGGGGTCCAAGAGACCCAGTACTTC. Translated, this gives CSPGLAGGVQETQYF.